Listed here are 13 T cell receptor beta chains from one sample, sequenced in a study of vaccination and CD4 T cells after COVID-19. Sequencing of DNA taken from cultured CD4+ T cells relied on the Oncomine TCR Beta short-read assay. MiXCR, applied by TCRdb to the PCR reads, yields one record per CDR3 protein. The data hold 9,500 to 12,000 distinct CDR3 sequences, with 65% observed a single time. Noted treatment: approximately nine-day PBMC culture with coronavirus spike peptide pools or control peptides (ViraFEST assay). No antigen is known for these receptors. Sequenced material: CD4+ T cells from blood, cultured in vitro, taken before SARS-CoV-2 vaccination. Receptor source: a human donor who had recovered from COVID-19.

The chain links TRBV5-1 to TRBJ2-5; a weak D match, TRBD1 (5 bases). Germline V gene data show CDR1 as SGHRS and CDR2 as YFSETQ. Trimming stripped 1 base from V and 3 bases from J, with 13 bases between. This CDR3 has 15 residues. In DNA form, the CDR3 reads TGCGCCAGCAGCTTGTTCTCGAAAGGGGAAGAGACCCAGTACTTC. Translation: CASSLFSKGEETQYF.

This chain uses TRBV28 with TRBJ1-2, with a tentative D call TRBD1 (5 bases). Germline assignment: CDR1 MDHEN and CDR2 SYDVKM. The germline V and J ends were trimmed by 5 bases and 3 bases, with 13 bases remaining between them. The CDR3 has 14 residues. Written as DNA, the CDR3 is TGTGCCAGCAGTCTAGGGGCCCCGGACTATGGCTACACCTTC. Translating it yields CASSLGAPDYGYTF.

V and J are TRBV24-1 and TRBJ1-1; perhaps TRBD1 as D (6 bases). V was shortened by 9 bases and J by 6 bases, with 13 bases between the two germline ends. The germline CDR1 and CDR2 sequences are KGHDR and SFDVKD. The CDR3 runs to 12 residues. The CDR3 nucleotides read TGTGCCACCGAGGACAGCGTCTCTGAAGCTTTCTTT. This sequence encodes CATEDSVSEAFF.

J is TRBJ2-5 and V is TRBV29-1, with D perhaps TRBD1 or TRBD2 (5 bases each). The CDR3 totals 13 residues. Germline loops: CDR1 SQVTM, CDR2 ANQGSEA. Trimming stripped 6 bases from V and 5 bases from J, with 16 bases between. CDR3 region: CSVVDPGTETQYF. As DNA, the CDR3 is TGCAGCGTGGTAGATCCGGGGACCGAGACCCAGTACTTC.

The rearrangement uses TRBV5-1 and TRBJ1-5; D may be TRBD1 (5 bases). V dropped 4 bases and J dropped 3 bases, with 8 bases sitting between them. The CDR3 has 13 residues. Germline CDR1 reads SGHRS; CDR2 reads YFSETQ. The DNA of the CDR3 is TGCGCCAGCAGCACGACAGTCAATCAGCCCCAGCATTTT. Residues: CASSTTVNQPQHF.

V usage is TRBV24-1 and J usage is TRBJ2-2, with 11 positions matching TRBD2. Germline CDR1 KGHDR, CDR2 SFDVKD. This CDR3 has 18 amino acids. Unmatched junction bases numbered 11, after V lost 5 bases and J lost 4 bases. CDR3 sequence: CATSGATSGNGVTGELFF. In nucleotides, the CDR3 is TGTGCCACCAGTGGAGCGACTAGCGGGAATGGTGTCACCGGGGAGCTGTTTTTT.

The chain is built from TRBV27 and TRBJ1-2; D uncertain. Germline CDR1 reads MNHEY; CDR2 reads SMNVEV (reference sequence). The CDR3 loop spans 14 amino acids. V was shortened by 0 bases and J by 2 bases, with 7 bases between the two germline ends. In DNA, the CDR3 is TGTGCCAGCAGTTTATCTCCCCGAAACTATGGCTACACCTTC. Its translation is CASSLSPRNYGYTF.

The chain combines TRBV6-5 with TRBJ1-1, with D unclear. In germline, CDR1 is MNHEY, CDR2 SVGAGI. Trimming took off 2 bases at V and 5 bases at J, with 6 bases between the two ends. This CDR3 region has 12 residues. The CDR3 sequence is CASSYVGTEAFF. The CDR3 DNA sequence: TGTGCCAGCAGTTACGTTGGAACTGAAGCTTTCTTT.

The chain links TRBV15 to TRBJ2-1; 9 positions agree with TRBD2. The CDR3 runs 16 residues. The germline CDR1 and CDR2 sequences are LNHNV and YYDKDF (reference sequence). The trim removed 0 bases at V and 8 bases at J, leaving 8 bases unmatched. The CDR3 DNA reads as TGTGCCACCAGCAGAGATCCCGGGACTAGCTTTGATGAGCAGTTCTTC. Amino acids: CATSRDPGTSFDEQFF.

This clonotype has only a few counts. The rearrangement joins TRBV20-1 to TRBJ2-1; 8 bases align to TRBD1. Germline-derived CDR1 and CDR2 are DFQATT and SNEGSKA (reference sequence). The CDR3 is made up of 12 amino acids. This CDR3 is CTTQGGPGEQFF. CDR3 nucleotide sequence: TGCACTACACAGGGGGGTCCGGGGGAGCAGTTCTTC.

There are a few counts of this clonotype. V and J are TRBV18 and TRBJ1-2; D possibly corresponds to TRBD1 (6 bases). The CDR3 is 16 residues long. Germline V gene sequence: CDR1 KGHSH, CDR2 LQKENI. V lost 1 base and J 1 base, leaving 13 bases between the germline ends. The CDR3 DNA sequence: TGTGCCAGCTCACCACAGTGGGGGGCGAGTAACTATGGCTACACCTTC. Translation gives CASSPQWGASNYGYTF.

V and J are TRBV7-2 and TRBJ1-5; D gene unclear. Germline CDR1 reads SGHTA; CDR2 reads FQGNSA. Trimming removed 4 bases from V and 6 bases from J, with 10 bases in between. There are 13 residues in the CDR3. The CDR3 here is CASSSRLGQPQHF. CDR3 DNA: TGTGCCAGCAGCTCCCGGTTGGGTCAGCCCCAGCATTTT.

The chain has TRBV5-4 and TRBJ2-2, with 11 bases identical to TRBD1. The CDR3 sequence is 16 residues long. The V gene end was trimmed by 0 bases and the J gene end by 4 bases; junction bases not matched to a gene: 2. Germline CDR1 reads SGHNT; CDR2 reads YYREEE (reference sequence). The CDR3 nucleotides read TGTGCCAGCAGCTTGGGGACAGGGGGCTTCACCGGGGAGCTGTTTTTT. Encoded protein: CASSLGTGGFTGELFF.